The clone carrying this TCR beta chain has at least ten counts. Its specificity is unknown. The data were obtained in a study of regulatory T cells in long-lasting Graves disease. Study-wide findings and caveats: Whereas new patients shared 970 or so public clonotypes, persistent patients shared more, at approximately 2,500.

HTBI primers from iRepertoire and Arm-PCR of CDR3 regions yielded the TCR beta libraries. Via MiXCR, TCRdb re-called the multiplex PCR reads, giving one row per CDR3 protein. The sample lists about 310,000 distinct CDR3 sequences, 20% to 25% seen once, with roughly 56% in the top ten. Regarding time point: persistent/refractory GD, antithyroid drugs over 5 years with positive TRAb. From RNA extracted from PBMCs, the TCR library was made. Germline CDR1 is SGHRS and CDR2 is YFSETQ. The V and J ends lost 3 bases and 1 base respectively, with 9 bases between them. The CDR3 runs to 14 residues. Source: peripheral blood mononuclear cells (PBMCs), taken when the disease was refractory, from a patient treated with antithyroid drugs. The chain carries TRBV5-1 and TRBJ2-3; the D gene is possibly TRBD2 (5 bases). The clonotype originates from a female donor with Graves disease. The CDR3 region has the DNA TGCGCCAGCAGCTCATTTAGCGGCACAGATACGCAGTATTTT. This gives the protein CASSSFSGTDTQYF.